The clone carrying this T cell receptor beta chain was detected only once. The conserved final phenylalanine or tryptophan is absent from the CDR3, which likely points to a read error. This sample was included in a study of tumor and adjacent non-tumor tissue in lung cancer. The CDR3 has 14 residues. CDR1 and CDR2 (germline): SGHAT, FQNNGV. The ends were cut back, 3 bases at V and 5 bases at J, with 13 bases in the middle. The template was RNA from unsorted bulk tissue. More than 3 cm separated this lung sample from the edge of the tumor. A modified ARM-PCR protocol with three rounds of nested PCR amplified TCRbeta. TCRdb reanalysed the multiplex PCR reads using MiXCR and keeps one entry per CDR3 protein. Of about 76,000 distinct CDR3 sequences in the sample, roughly 80% were seen once.

This TCR was sampled from a man aged 55 to 69 with non-small cell lung cancer. This chain connects TRBV11-2 to TRBJ2-5; D perhaps matches TRBD2 (6 bases). The sample consisted of distant non-tumor lung tissue. CDR3 amino acids: CASSFVTSRETQYC. CDR3 DNA: TGTGCCAGCAGCTTTGTGACTAGTAGGGAGACCCAGTACTGC.